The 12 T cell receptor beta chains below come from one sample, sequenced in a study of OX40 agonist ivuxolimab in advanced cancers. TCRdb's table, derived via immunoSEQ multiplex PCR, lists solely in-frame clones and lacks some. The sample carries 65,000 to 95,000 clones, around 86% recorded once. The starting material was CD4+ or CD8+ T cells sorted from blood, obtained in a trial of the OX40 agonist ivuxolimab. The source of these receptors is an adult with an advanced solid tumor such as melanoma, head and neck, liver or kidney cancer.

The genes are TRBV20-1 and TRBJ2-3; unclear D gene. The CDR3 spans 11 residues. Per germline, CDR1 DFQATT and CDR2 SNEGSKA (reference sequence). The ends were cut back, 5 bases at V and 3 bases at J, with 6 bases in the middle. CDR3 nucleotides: TGCAGTGCTCCAGTTACAGATACGCAGTATTTT. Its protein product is CSAPVTDTQYF.

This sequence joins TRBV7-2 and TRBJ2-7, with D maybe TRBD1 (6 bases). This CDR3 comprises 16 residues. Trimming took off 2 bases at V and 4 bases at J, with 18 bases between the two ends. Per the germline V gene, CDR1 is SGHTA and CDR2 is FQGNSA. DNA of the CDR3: TGTGCCAGCAGCTTATTTGGGACACAGGGTAAATACGAGCAGTACTTC. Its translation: CASSLFGTQGKYEQYF.

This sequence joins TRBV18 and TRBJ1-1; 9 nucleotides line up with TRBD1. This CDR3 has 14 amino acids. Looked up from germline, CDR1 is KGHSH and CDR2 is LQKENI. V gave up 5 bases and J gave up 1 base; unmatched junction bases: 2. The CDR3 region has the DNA TGTGCCAGCTCAGCGGGACAGGGGAACACTGAAGCTTTCTTT. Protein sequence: CASSAGQGNTEAFF. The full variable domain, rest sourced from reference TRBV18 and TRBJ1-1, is NAGVMQNPRHLVRRRGQEARLRCSPMKGHSHVYWYRQLPEEGLKFMVYLQKENIIDESGMPKERFSAEFPKEGPSILRIQQVVRGDSAAYFCASSAGQGNTEAFFGQGTRLTVV.

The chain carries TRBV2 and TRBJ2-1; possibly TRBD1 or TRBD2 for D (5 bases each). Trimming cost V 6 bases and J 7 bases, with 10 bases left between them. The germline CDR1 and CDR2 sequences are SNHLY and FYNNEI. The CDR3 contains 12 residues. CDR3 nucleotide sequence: TGTGCCAGCAGGGGGGTCAGGAATGAGCAGTTCTTC. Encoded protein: CASRGVRNEQFF.

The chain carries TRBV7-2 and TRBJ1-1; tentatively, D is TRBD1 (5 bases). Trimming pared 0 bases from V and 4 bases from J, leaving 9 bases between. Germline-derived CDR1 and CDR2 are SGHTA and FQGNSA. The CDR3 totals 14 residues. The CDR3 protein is CASSLAKGATEAFF. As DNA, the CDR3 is TGTGCCAGCAGCTTAGCGAAAGGGGCCACTGAAGCTTTCTTT.

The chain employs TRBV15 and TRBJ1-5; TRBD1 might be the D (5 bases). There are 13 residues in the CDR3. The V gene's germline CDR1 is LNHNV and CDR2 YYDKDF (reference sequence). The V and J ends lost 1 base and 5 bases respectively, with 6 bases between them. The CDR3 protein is CATSRGGDQPQHF. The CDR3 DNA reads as TGTGCCACCAGCAGAGGGGGGGATCAGCCCCAGCATTTT.

The CDR3 nucleotides are TGTGCCAGCAGCGCGGACAGGGCGTACGAGCAGTACTTC. Translating it yields CASSADRAYEQYF. The chain is built from TRBV7-8 and TRBJ2-7; 8 bases map to TRBD1. V dropped 5 bases and J dropped 4; count of bases not matched to a gene: 4. Germline V gives CDR1 SGHVS, CDR2 FQNEAQ. CDR3 length: 13 amino acids.

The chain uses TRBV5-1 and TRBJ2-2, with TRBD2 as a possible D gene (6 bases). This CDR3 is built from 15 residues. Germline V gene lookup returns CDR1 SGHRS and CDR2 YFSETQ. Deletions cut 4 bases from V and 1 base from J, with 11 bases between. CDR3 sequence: CASSKPGGNTGELFF. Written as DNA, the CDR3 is TGCGCCAGCAGCAAGCCCGGGGGGAACACCGGGGAGCTGTTTTTT.

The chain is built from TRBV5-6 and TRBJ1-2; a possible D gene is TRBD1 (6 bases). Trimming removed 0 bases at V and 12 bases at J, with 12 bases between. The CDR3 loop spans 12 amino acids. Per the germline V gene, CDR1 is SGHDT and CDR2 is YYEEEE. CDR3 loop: CASSLGGRGHTF. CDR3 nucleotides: TGTGCCAGCAGCTTGGGTGGCAGGGGCCACACCTTC.

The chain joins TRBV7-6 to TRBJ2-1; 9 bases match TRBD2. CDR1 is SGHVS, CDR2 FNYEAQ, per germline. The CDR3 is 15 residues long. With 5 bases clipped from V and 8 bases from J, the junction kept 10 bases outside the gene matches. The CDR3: CASSPVVAGAHEQFF. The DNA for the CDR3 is TGTGCCAGCAGCCCCGTGGTAGCGGGAGCGCATGAGCAGTTCTTC.

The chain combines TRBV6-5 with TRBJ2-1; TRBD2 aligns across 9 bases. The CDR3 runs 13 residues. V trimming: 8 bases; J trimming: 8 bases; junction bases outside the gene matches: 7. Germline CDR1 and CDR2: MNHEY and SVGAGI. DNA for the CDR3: TGTGCCAGCCTAGCGGGGCGTGGTGATGAGCAGTTCTTC. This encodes CASLAGRGDEQFF.

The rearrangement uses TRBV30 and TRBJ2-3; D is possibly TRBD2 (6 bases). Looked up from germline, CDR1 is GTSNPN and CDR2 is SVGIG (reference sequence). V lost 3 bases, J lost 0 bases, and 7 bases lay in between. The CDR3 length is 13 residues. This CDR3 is CAWSSGSTDTQYF. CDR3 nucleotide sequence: TGTGCCTGGAGCAGCGGGAGCACAGATACGCAGTATTTT.